This T cell receptor beta chain was sequenced in a study of PD-1 blockade in classical Hodgkin lymphoma. Study-wide results and limits: Among the patients, those starting nivolumab under 1 year after ASCT were excluded. Underlying causes for the observed repertoire differences were not defined, possibly disease activity or prior therapy. Baseline TCR diversity was reportedly lower in newly diagnosed patients than healthy donors.

The ends were cut back, 4 bases at V and 5 bases at J, with 13 bases in the middle. Per the germline V gene, CDR1 is SGDLS and CDR2 is YYNGEE. CDR3 length: 15 amino acids. Time point denoted: cycle 4 day 1 (C4D1), after 6 weeks of nivolumab. Relapse after autologous stem cell transplantation occurred in every patient, and brentuximab vedotin exposure varied. Purification of CD4+ T cells from thawed PBMCs was achieved by magnetic negative selection. On this clone: The antigen is undetermined.

Profiling relied on immunoSEQ multiplex PCR, and the TCRdb table lists in-frame clones only, not all of them. This sample has roughly 18,000 clones, with over 65% found just once. Sample: CD4+ T cells from blood, taken before the fourth cycle of nivolumab. This sequence joins TRBV9 and TRBJ1-6; tentatively, D is TRBD1 (5 bases). The receptor was derived from a human donor with classical Hodgkin lymphoma. CDR3 protein: CASSPLGQHNSPLHF. CDR3 bases: TGTGCCAGCAGCCCCCTGGGGCAGCATAATTCACCCCTCCACTTT. The full variable domain, its missing parts supplied by reference TRBV9 and TRBJ1-6, is DSGVTQTPKHLITATGQRVTLRCSPRSGDLSVYWYQQSLDQGLQFLIQYYNGEERAKGNILERFSAQQFPDLHSELNLSSLELGDSALYFCASSPLGQHNSPLHFGNGTRLTVT.